Listed below are T cell receptor beta chains from one sample, sequenced in a study of Ad26.COV2.S vaccination and SARS-CoV-2 variants. Sequencing was performed with immunoSEQ multiplex PCR; in TCRdb, only in-frame clones are kept and a portion is missing. Here the sample spans some 450,000 clones, 80% to 95% being singletons. The sequencing used peripheral blood, collected in a trial of Ad26.COV2.S vaccine versus placebo. The receptors derive from a person aged 18-60 years who received the Ad26.COV2.S COVID-19 vaccine or a placebo. The CDR3 runs from the conserved cysteine through the conserved F or W. The order of the fields is J gene, D gene, V gene, clone size, CDR3 DNA, CDR3 protein. A D gene is named only where the DNA matches it firmly. A row's size may be missing; if present it is once, few, many or a size class.

TRBJ2-1	-	TRBV14	once	TGTGCCAGCAGCCAAGAAGGACTACCGAACAATGAGCAGTTCTTC	CASSQEGLPNNEQFF
TRBJ2-3	-	TRBV7-9	-	TGTGCCAGCAGCCTGCCCAGAGATACGCAGTATTTT	CASSLPRDTQYF
TRBJ2-5	-	TRBV7-6	-	TGTGCCAGCAGCTTAGTAATGAGGGGTCAAGAGACCCAGTACTTC	CASSLVMRGQETQYF
TRBJ1-1	-	TRBV4-2	-	TGTGCCAGCAGCCAAGATCAGGCAGCTTTCTTT	CASSQDQAAFF
TRBJ2-2	-	TRBV18	-	TGTGCCAGCTCACCACTGCACAGGGCGGGTTCAAACACCGGGGAGCTGTTTTTT	CASSPLHRAGSNTGELFF
TRBJ2-7	TRBD2	TRBV5-1	-	TGCGCCAGCAGCCCCAGCGGGAGGGCCATCTACGAGCAGTACTTC	CASSPSGRAIYEQYF
TRBJ1-4	TRBD1	TRBV29-1	-	TGCAGCGTTGGGAGGGACAGGGGTGCGACTAATGAAAAACTGTTTTTT	CSVGRDRGATNEKLFF
TRBJ2-1	-	TRBV28	-	TGTGCCAGCGGGGATCTATACAATGAGCAGTTCTTC	CASGDLYNEQFF
TRBJ2-7	-	TRBV6-5	-	TGTGCCAGCAGTCCCAGCGGCCCTGATTCCTACGAGCAGTACTTC	CASSPSGPDSYEQYF
TRBJ2-3	-	TRBV28	-	TGTGCCAGCAGTTCCGCTTATGGAGATACGCAGTATTTT	CASSSAYGDTQYF
TRBJ2-1	TRBD1	TRBV11-3	-	TGTGCCAGCAGCTGGACAGGGGGCGAGCAGTTCTTC	CASSWTGGEQFF
TRBJ2-1	TRBD2	TRBV27	-	TGTGCCAGCAGCTTCACGGCGGGAGGTCCCTACAATGAGCAGTTCTTC	CASSFTAGGPYNEQFF
TRBJ2-7	-	TRBV15	-	TGTGCCACCAGCAGAGAGTCACGCCTGGGGGTAAGCTCCTACGAGCAGTACTTC	CATSRESRLGVSSYEQYF
TRBJ1-2	-	TRBV18	-	TGTGCCAGCTCAACGACAGGCCATGGCTACACCTTC	CASSTTGHGYTF
TRBJ2-1	TRBD1	TRBV9	-	TGTGCCAGCAGCCCCACAGGGGTTATCTCCTACAATGAGCAGTTCTTC	CASSPTGVISYNEQFF